One and the same sample provided the 30 T cell receptor beta chains below, sequenced in a study of T cell repertoires in cytomegalovirus infection. TCRdb reprocessed the reads with MiXCR, giving one entry per CDR3 protein. The sample gives roughly 230,000 distinct CDR3 sequences, roughly 22% of which show up once; 15% to 20% is in the top ten. Sequencing was carried out using CD8+ T cells from PBMCs. The receptors originated from a human donor in good health (CMV status not recorded). Some clones in this sample may be carry-over from other donors' samples.

This clonotype was observed at least ten times. The rearrangement links TRBV7-8 to TRBJ1-5; D perhaps matches TRBD1 (5 bases). The CDR3 sequence is 15 residues long. V shed 1 base and J shed 5 bases, with 12 bases lying between them. The V gene's germline CDR1 is SGHVS and CDR2 FQNEAQ. The CDR3: CASSLGQLVHQPQHF. CDR3 DNA: TGTGCCAGCAGCTTAGGACAGCTAGTCCATCAGCCCCAGCATTTT.

This clonotype appeared many times. This rearrangement joins TRBV2 to TRBJ2-7; unclear D gene. The V end lost 6 bases, the J end lost 3 bases, and 12 bases lay between the germline ends. The CDR3 length is 13 residues. Germline-derived CDR1 and CDR2 are SNHLY and FYNNEI. CDR3 region: CASRYSLVYEQYF. The DNA of the CDR3 is TGTGCCAGCAGGTATAGTCTCGTCTACGAGCAGTACTTC.

The chain employs TRBV6-2 or TRBV6-3 and TRBJ2-1, with D uncertain. Trimming stripped 2 bases from V and 0 bases from J, with 8 bases between. The germline V gene encodes CDR1 MNHEY and CDR2 SVGEGT. This CDR3 contains 15 residues. The CDR3 reads CASSYRTSSYNEQFF. The CDR3 bases are TGTGCCAGCAGTTACCGGACCAGCTCCTACAATGAGCAGTTCTTC.

The table lists this clonotype with many counts. This chain uses TRBV7-9 with TRBJ2-1; D is ambiguous. V lost 3 bases and J lost 7, with 16 bases in between. Germline V CDR1 and CDR2: SEHNR, FQNEAQ (reference sequence). This CDR3 comprises 15 residues. CDR3 in DNA: TGTGCCAGCAGCTTCTCCGAGACGCGGATGAATGAGCAGTTCTTC. Protein sequence: CASSFSETRMNEQFF.

This clonotype was recorded at least ten times. The chain combines TRBV28 with TRBJ1-2; D unresolved. The length of the CDR3 is 15 residues. Trimming pared 10 bases from V and 0 bases from J, leaving 18 bases between. The germline CDR1 and CDR2 sequences are MDHEN and SYDVKM. The CDR3 region has the DNA TGTGCCACCGAGGATTTTAAGGGAACTAACTATGGCTACACCTTC. Translating it yields CATEDFKGTNYGYTF.

This clonotype has a count of ten or more. This rearrangement joins TRBV20-1 to TRBJ1-1; no firm D call. Germline V gene lookup returns CDR1 DFQATT and CDR2 SNEGSKA (reference sequence). The germline V and J ends were trimmed by 0 bases and 0 bases, with 11 bases remaining between them. This CDR3 has 15 amino acids. The CDR3 region has the DNA TGCAGTGCTAGAGACCGGCAGATCATGAACACTGAAGCTTTCTTT. Translated, it gives CSARDRQIMNTEAFF.

CDR3 residues: CASSTAGADTQYF. In DNA, the CDR3 is TGTGCCAGCAGTACCGCAGGGGCAGATACGCAGTATTTT. The chain combines TRBV28 with TRBJ2-3; possibly TRBD1 for D (6 bases). Germline lookup yields CDR1 MDHEN and CDR2 SYDVKM. CDR3 length: 13 residues. Trimming left V 5 bases short and J 4 bases short, with 10 bases between.

This chain joins TRBV29-1 and TRBJ2-5, with unresolved D. Germline assignment: CDR1 SQVTM and CDR2 ANQGSEA. The germline V and J ends were trimmed by 1 base and 5 bases, with 8 bases remaining between them. This CDR3 is built from 12 residues. CDR3 residues: CSVEAGGETQYF. The CDR3 DNA reads TGCAGCGTTGAAGCGGGTGGTGAGACCCAGTACTTC.

This clonotype has ten or more counts. The chain links TRBV6-4 to TRBJ2-5, with D uncertain. Trimming took 0 bases from V and 4 from J, leaving 6 bases between them. Germline CDR1 reads MRHNA; CDR2 reads SNTAGT. This CDR3 is built from 13 residues. CDR3 loop: CASSDSKGETQYF. The CDR3 nucleotides are TGTGCCAGCAGTGACTCGAAGGGAGAGACCCAGTACTTC.

This chain connects TRBV29-1 to TRBJ2-2, with 12 bases fitting TRBD1. The ends lost 6 bases at V and 5 bases at J; junction bases unmatched: 7. CDR3 length: 15 amino acids. Germline values: CDR1 SQVTM, CDR2 ANQGSEA. CDR3 protein: CSVPGQGARTGELFF. CDR3 sequence (DNA): TGCAGCGTCCCGGGACAGGGGGCACGTACCGGGGAGCTGTTTTTT.

The chain uses TRBV12-3 or TRBV12-4 and TRBJ2-7; D remains unclear. The V and J ends lost 5 bases and 3 bases respectively, with 11 bases between them. The CDR3 sequence is 13 residues long. CDR3 sequence (DNA): TGTGCCAGCAGTGAGGATGATGGCTACGAGCAGTACTTC. Its protein product is CASSEDDGYEQYF.

Sample share makes this clonotype medium-sized (0.01 to 0.1%). This rearrangement joins TRBV11-3 to TRBJ1-1; 9 bases agree with TRBD1. Trimming at V came to 1 base and at J to 1 base, leaving 1 base not matched to a gene. The CDR3 extends over 15 amino acids. From germline, CDR1 is SGHNT and CDR2 YENEEA. The CDR3 nucleotides read TGTGCCAGCAGCTTAGGGACAGGGGCGAACACTGAAGCTTTCTTT. Its translation: CASSLGTGANTEAFF.

The chain carries TRBV6-2 or TRBV6-3 and TRBJ1-1; D is ambiguous. Germline values: CDR1 MNHEY, CDR2 SVGEGT. CDR3 size: 13 residues. V was clipped by 1 base and J by 7 bases, with 10 bases between them. CDR3 sequence: CASSYFASGEAFF. CDR3 bases: TGTGCCAGCAGTTACTTCGCGTCCGGTGAAGCTTTCTTT.

The chain couples TRBV19 to TRBJ2-2, with 8 bases aligning to TRBD2. V lost 1 base to trimming and J lost 1 base; unmatched junction nucleotides: 14. Germline lookup yields CDR1 LNHDA and CDR2 SQIVND (reference sequence). The length of the CDR3 is 20 residues. The CDR3 spells CASSIAVPAAGGLNTGELFF. Written as DNA, the CDR3 is TGTGCCAGTAGTATAGCCGTTCCTGCGGCGGGGGGACTGAACACCGGGGAGCTGTTTTTT.

The rearrangement joins TRBV9 to TRBJ1-1; no clear D. Germline V CDR1 and CDR2: SGDLS, YYNGEE. The ends were cut back, 3 bases at V and 0 bases at J, with 3 bases in the middle. The CDR3 loop spans 12 amino acids. DNA of the CDR3: TGTGCCAGCAGCGCGATGAACACTGAAGCTTTCTTT. Residues: CASSAMNTEAFF.

This clonotype turned up a few times. The chain carries TRBV2 and TRBJ1-1; D unclear. The germline V gene encodes CDR1 SNHLY and CDR2 FYNNEI. There are 12 residues in the CDR3. V dropped 0 bases and J dropped 4 bases, with 3 bases sitting between them. CDR3 nucleotide sequence: TGTGCCAGCAGTGAAGCGGTCACTGAAGCTTTCTTT. Amino acid sequence: CASSEAVTEAFF.

This clonotype was observed at least ten times. J is TRBJ2-7 and V is TRBV6-1; 14 bases are a match to TRBD2. Germline values: CDR1 MNHNS, CDR2 SASEGT. The length of the CDR3 is 17 residues. V gave up 2 bases and J gave up 4 bases; unmatched junction bases: 7. The CDR3 DNA is TGTGCCAGCAGTGAATCCCCGACTAGCGGGGGGGCGTACGAGCAGTACTTC. Its translation is CASSESPTSGGAYEQYF.

This clonotype was counted many times. The chain carries TRBV28 and TRBJ1-4, with 7 bases fitting TRBD1. The length of the CDR3 is 15 residues. CDR1 and CDR2 (germline): MDHEN, SYDVKM. The junction had 6 bases not matched to a gene; V was cut back by 4 bases and J by 4 bases. The chain's CDR3 is CASSSYRGHNEKLFF. In DNA, the CDR3 is TGTGCCAGCAGTTCCTACAGGGGCCATAATGAAAAACTGTTTTTT.

This clonotype has just a few counts. CDR3 region: CSARSLWGGGDTQYF. The DNA for the CDR3 is TGCAGTGCTAGGAGTCTCTGGGGGGGTGGAGATACGCAGTATTTT. The chain employs TRBV20-1 and TRBJ2-3; 7 bases line up with TRBD2. This CDR3 has 15 amino acids. Germline trimming cut 3 bases from V and 5 bases from J; bases unmatched to any gene: 11. Germline lookup yields CDR1 DFQATT and CDR2 SNEGSKA (reference sequence).

This clonotype was picked up a small number of times. The J gene is TRBJ2-7, the V gene TRBV20-1; D might be TRBD2 (6 bases). Trimming pared 3 bases from V and 5 bases from J, leaving 8 bases between. The CDR3 length is 11 residues. Germline assignment: CDR1 DFQATT and CDR2 SNEGSKA (reference sequence). This CDR3 reads CSASGGNEQYF. The CDR3 bases are TGCAGTGCTAGCGGCGGGAACGAGCAGTACTTC.

The CDR3 DNA reads as TGTGCCAGTAGTATGTCTTCTTACACTGAAGCTTTCTTT. Protein: CASSMSSYTEAFF. V and J are TRBV19 and TRBJ1-1; D is uncertain. The germline V and J ends were trimmed by 3 bases and 3 bases, with 8 bases remaining between them. The CDR3 spans 13 residues. Germline V gives CDR1 LNHDA, CDR2 SQIVND (reference sequence).

A few counts support this clonotype. V and J are TRBV27 and TRBJ1-1, with 12 bases identical to TRBD1. CDR1 MNHEY and CDR2 SMNVEV come from the germline V gene (reference sequence). V lost 4 bases to trimming and J lost 1 base; unmatched junction nucleotides: 7. This CDR3 comprises 17 residues. The CDR3 sequence: CASSSTPGQGANTEAFF. The CDR3 DNA is TGTGCCAGCAGTTCCACTCCGGGACAGGGGGCGAACACTGAAGCTTTCTTT.

This clonotype was recorded at least ten times. This chain connects TRBV4-1 to TRBJ1-2; 8 bases are a match to TRBD1. CDR1 MGHRA and CDR2 YSYEKL come from the germline V gene. This CDR3 spans 16 amino acids. V gave up 2 bases and J gave up 8 bases; unmatched junction bases: 13. In DNA form, the CDR3 reads TGCGCCAGCAGCCAAACCCCCGACCAGGGGGCTGGGGGCTACACCTTC. Translated: CASSQTPDQGAGGYTF.

J is TRBJ2-7 and V is TRBV4-1, with TRBD1 matching 10 bases. Trimming cost V 3 bases and J 4 bases; bases outside gene matches: 6. Germline CDR1 is MGHRA and CDR2 is YSYEKL. This CDR3 comprises 15 residues. Here the CDR3 DNA reads TGCGCCAGCAGCCATCCGGGACAGGGGTATTACGAGCAGTACTTC. Its translation: CASSHPGQGYYEQYF.

The chain uses TRBV29-1 and TRBJ2-3, with 10 bases lining up with TRBD2. The CDR3 extends over 13 amino acids. Trimming took 5 bases from V and 3 from J; bases not matched to a gene: 2. Germline CDR1 SQVTM, CDR2 ANQGSEA. The CDR3 coding sequence is TGCAGCGTTCTAGCGGGAGAAACAGATACGCAGTATTTT. As protein: CSVLAGETDTQYF.

Regarding this clonotype: This may be a read error: a much more frequent sequence differs by one nucleotide. The chain recombines TRBV20-1 with TRBJ2-7; no clear D. The CDR3 consists of 11 residues. CDR1 and CDR2 (germline): DFQATT, SNEGSKA (reference sequence). In DNA form, the CDR3 reads TGCAGTGCCCCTATCGGGCTGATGAAGCACTTC. The encoded protein is CSAPIGLMKHF.

The chain employs TRBV7-7 and TRBJ2-2; D is undetermined. V was clipped by 1 base and J by 6 bases, with 9 bases between them. CDR1 is SSHAT, CDR2 FNYEAQ, per germline (reference sequence). The CDR3 has 14 amino acids. CDR3 residues: CASSLVVRSGELFF. The DNA for the CDR3 is TGTGCCAGCAGCTTAGTGGTGCGTTCCGGGGAGCTGTTTTTT.

The chain couples TRBV29-1 to TRBJ2-1; D ambiguous. Germline V lookup: CDR1 SQVTM, CDR2 ANQGSEA. The CDR3 is 10 residues long. Trimming left V 4 bases short and J 4 bases short, with 2 bases between. The CDR3 region is CSVGYNEQFF. DNA of the CDR3: TGCAGCGTTGGTTACAATGAGCAGTTCTTC.

The chain links TRBV9 to TRBJ2-3; 12 bases match TRBD2. The CDR3 length is 18 residues. The V segment lost 0 bases and the J segment 5 bases; nucleotides outside the gene matches: 10. The germline V gene has CDR1 SGDLS and CDR2 YYNGEE. The CDR3 reads CASSVEGASGGAEDTQYF. The DNA for the CDR3 is TGTGCCAGCAGCGTAGAGGGAGCTAGCGGGGGGGCGGAAGATACGCAGTATTTT.

This clonotype was seen ten or more times. This chain joins TRBV7-2 and TRBJ2-5; TRBD2 is a possible D gene (7 bases). Trimming shortened V by 3 bases and J by 5 bases, and 25 bases separated the two germline ends. CDR3 length: 18 amino acids. Looked up from germline, CDR1 is SGHTA and CDR2 is FQGNSA. CDR3 DNA: TGTGCCAGCAGCTTGGGAGTCGGGGGCGGGGGCCCCGGGGAGACCCAGTACTTC. It yields the protein CASSLGVGGGGPGETQYF.